This T cell receptor beta chain was retrieved from a study of blood T cell repertoires in COVID-19. Study-level information: The analysed material was cDNA or gDNA that came from T cells, B-cell-depleted T cells, or PBMCs.

In the authors' methods: How many nucleated cells were present was estimated from reference gene primer amplification. Only in-frame clones appear in the TCRdb table, and some are missing; sequencing was by immunoSEQ multiplex PCR. That table furnishes V, J and clone size, whereas the DNA furnished D and trimming. The data hold 85,000 to 100,000 clones, with about four fifths observed a single time. Germline CDR1 is MNHEY and CDR2 is SVGEGT. The CDR3 runs to 17 residues. V dropped 0 bases and J dropped 2 bases, with 17 bases sitting between them. There are a few counts of this clone. The chain has TRBV6-2 or TRBV6-3 and TRBJ2-7; D is perhaps TRBD2 (5 bases). This receptor was taken from a woman aged 60-75 years with acute or convalescent COVID-19. Specimen: peripheral blood. The CDR3 spells CASSYSILATWTYEQYF. CDR3 DNA sequence: TGTGCCAGCAGTTACTCGATATTAGCGACTTGGACCTACGAGCAGTACTTC.